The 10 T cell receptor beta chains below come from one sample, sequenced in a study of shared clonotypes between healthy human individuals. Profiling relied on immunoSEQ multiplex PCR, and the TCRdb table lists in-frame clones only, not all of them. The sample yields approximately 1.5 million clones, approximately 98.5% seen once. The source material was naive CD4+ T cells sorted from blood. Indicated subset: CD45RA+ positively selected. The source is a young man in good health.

Here the CDR3 DNA reads TGTGCCAGCAGCTTAGGTTCAGGTCGGGAGACCCAGTACTTC. Protein: CASSLGSGRETQYF. The chain employs TRBV11-2 and TRBJ2-5, with unresolved D. This CDR3 comprises 14 residues. Germline-derived CDR1 and CDR2 are SGHAT and FQNNGV. The V gene lost 1 base and the J gene lost 5 bases, with 11 bases spanning the gap.

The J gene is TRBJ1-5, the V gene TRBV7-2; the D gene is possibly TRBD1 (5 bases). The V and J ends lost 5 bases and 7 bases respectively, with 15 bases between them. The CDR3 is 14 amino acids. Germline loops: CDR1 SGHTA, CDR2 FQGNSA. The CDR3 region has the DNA TGTGCCAGCAGCCCGTCGGGGCAAGGGCAGCCCCAGCATTTT. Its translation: CASSPSGQGQPQHF.

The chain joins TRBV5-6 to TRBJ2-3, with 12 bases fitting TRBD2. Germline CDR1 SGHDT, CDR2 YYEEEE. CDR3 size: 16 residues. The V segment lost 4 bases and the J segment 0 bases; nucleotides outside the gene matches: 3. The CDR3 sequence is CASSKGLAGSTDTQYF. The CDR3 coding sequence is TGTGCCAGCAGCAAAGGACTAGCGGGGAGCACAGATACGCAGTATTTT.

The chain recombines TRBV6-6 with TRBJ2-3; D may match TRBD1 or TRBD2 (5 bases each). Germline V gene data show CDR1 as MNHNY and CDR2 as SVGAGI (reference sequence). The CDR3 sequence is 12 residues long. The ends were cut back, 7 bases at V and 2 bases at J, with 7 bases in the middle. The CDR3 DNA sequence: TGTGCCAGCAAGGGGACCACAGATACGCAGTATTTT. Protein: CASKGTTDTQYF.

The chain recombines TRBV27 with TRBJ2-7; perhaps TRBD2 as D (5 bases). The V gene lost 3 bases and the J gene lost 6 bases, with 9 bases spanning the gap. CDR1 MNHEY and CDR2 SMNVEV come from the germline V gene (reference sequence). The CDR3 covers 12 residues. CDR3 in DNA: TGTGCCAGCAGTTTTGCTAGCTCCGAGCAGTACTTC. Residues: CASSFASSEQYF.

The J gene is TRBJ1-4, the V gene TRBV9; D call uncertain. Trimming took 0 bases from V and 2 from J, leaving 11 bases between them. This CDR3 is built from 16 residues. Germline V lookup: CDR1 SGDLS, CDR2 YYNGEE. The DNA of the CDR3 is TGTGCCAGCAGCGTAGCCCCTCAGACGACTAATGAAAAACTGTTTTTT. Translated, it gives CASSVAPQTTNEKLFF.

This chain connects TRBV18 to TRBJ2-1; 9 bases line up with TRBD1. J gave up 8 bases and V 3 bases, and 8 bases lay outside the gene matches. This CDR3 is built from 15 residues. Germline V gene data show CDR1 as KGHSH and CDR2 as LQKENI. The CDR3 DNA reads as TGTGCCAGCTCACCCCGAGGGACAGGGTTGCATGAGCAGTTCTTC. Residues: CASSPRGTGLHEQFF.

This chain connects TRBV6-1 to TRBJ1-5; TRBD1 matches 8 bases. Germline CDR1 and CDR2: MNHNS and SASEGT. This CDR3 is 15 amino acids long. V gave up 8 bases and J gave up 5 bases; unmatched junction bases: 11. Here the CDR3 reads CASEQGVNRYQPQHF. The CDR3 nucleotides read TGTGCCAGCGAACAGGGGGTCAACCGTTATCAGCCCCAGCATTTT.

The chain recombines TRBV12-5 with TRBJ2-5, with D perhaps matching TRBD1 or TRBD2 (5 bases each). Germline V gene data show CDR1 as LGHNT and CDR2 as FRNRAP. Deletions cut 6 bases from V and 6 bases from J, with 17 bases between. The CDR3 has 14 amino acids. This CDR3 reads CASGPFREGKTQYF. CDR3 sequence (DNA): TGTGCTAGTGGGCCGTTCAGAGAGGGGAAGACCCAGTACTTC. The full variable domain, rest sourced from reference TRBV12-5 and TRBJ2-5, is DARVTQTPRHKVTEMGQEVTMRCQPILGHNTVFWYRQTMMQGLELLAYFRNRAPLDDSGMPKDRFSAEMPDATLATLKIQPSEPRDSAVYFCASGPFREGKTQYFGPGTRLLVL.

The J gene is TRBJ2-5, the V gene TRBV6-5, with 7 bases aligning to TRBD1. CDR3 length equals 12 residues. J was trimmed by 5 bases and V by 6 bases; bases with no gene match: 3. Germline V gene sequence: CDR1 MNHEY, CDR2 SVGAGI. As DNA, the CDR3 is TGTGCCAGCAGCACAGGGGTCGAGACCCAGTACTTC. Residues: CASSTGVETQYF.